Below are 9 T cell receptor beta chains sequenced from a single sample in a study of control samples from healthy donors and cancer patients. Here immunoSEQ multiplex PCR was the method, and the copy in TCRdb shows in-frame clones only, minus some. In the table there are around 150,000 clones, 70% to 90% of which are singletons. What was sequenced was blood. The receptors shown here come from a man younger than 30 in good health.

The rearrangement links TRBV5-5 to TRBJ1-5; 9 nucleotides line up with TRBD1. CDR1 is SGHKS and CDR2 is YYEKEE in the germline V gene (reference sequence). The CDR3 is 14 residues long. Unmatched junction bases numbered 5, after V lost 3 bases and J lost 7 bases. CDR3 sequence: CASSSSDRGQPQHF. DNA of the CDR3: TGTGCCAGCAGCTCATCGGACAGGGGACAGCCCCAGCATTTT.

A remark on this clone: The sample has other DNA sequences that encode this CDR3 too. The chain uses TRBV19 and TRBJ1-3; D not resolved. V lost 9 bases to trimming and J lost 0 bases, with 9 bases between them. The CDR3 runs to 13 residues. From germline, CDR1 is LNHDA and CDR2 SQIVND (reference sequence). The CDR3 spells CASSSSSGNTIYF. CDR3 DNA sequence: TGTGCCAGCAGCAGTAGCTCTGGAAACACCATATATTTT.

V and J are TRBV7-8 and TRBJ2-6; 10 bases fit TRBD1. Germline V CDR1 and CDR2: SGHVS, FQNEAQ. The trim removed 5 bases at V and 3 bases at J, leaving 7 bases unmatched. The CDR3 is made up of 17 amino acids. CDR3 coding DNA: TGTGCCAGCAGCCCGACAGGGGGCGCAGATGGGGCCAACGTCCTGACTTTC. Translation gives CASSPTGGADGANVLTF.

V usage is TRBV7-2 and J usage is TRBJ2-3; the D gene is possibly TRBD2 (5 bases). The CDR3 sequence is 16 residues long. V was clipped by 3 bases and J by 4 bases, with 17 bases between them. Germline CDR1 and CDR2: SGHTA and FQGNSA. The CDR3 DNA reads TGTGCCAGCAGCTTCCGCCTAGTGGCGGGCGCAGATACGCAGTATTTT. Its protein product is CASSFRLVAGADTQYF.

The V call is TRBV28, the J call TRBJ1-1, with 8 bases matching TRBD1. With V trimmed by 0 bases and J by 1 base, 10 bases remained unmatched. The CDR3 runs 18 residues. The germline V gene encodes CDR1 MDHEN and CDR2 SYDVKM. This CDR3 reads CASSLWLVSGQENTEAFF. The CDR3 DNA sequence: TGTGCCAGCAGTTTATGGTTGGTATCGGGACAGGAGAACACTGAAGCTTTCTTT.

The chain recombines TRBV7-2 with TRBJ2-1; TRBD2 agrees at 13 bases. Germline V gives CDR1 SGHTA, CDR2 FQGNSA. This CDR3 has 17 amino acids. Losses at the gene ends were 4 bases for V and 7 bases for J; bases not matched to a gene: 10. The CDR3: CASSSPTRLAGGNEQFF. CDR3 bases: TGTGCCAGCAGCTCCCCGACAAGACTAGCGGGAGGTAATGAGCAGTTCTTC.

This chain joins TRBV30 and TRBJ2-1; the D call may be TRBD1 or TRBD2 (5 bases each). Per the germline V gene, CDR1 is GTSNPN and CDR2 is SVGIG (reference sequence). The V and J ends lost 6 bases and 6 bases respectively, with 18 bases between them. The CDR3 is 14 residues long. The CDR3 protein is CACKAVGPRNEQFF. The CDR3 DNA reads TGTGCCTGCAAAGCGGTGGGACCTCGCAATGAGCAGTTCTTC. The full variable domain, rest sourced from reference TRBV30 and TRBJ2-1, is SQTIHQWPATLVQPVGSPLSLECTVEGTSNPNLYWYRQAAGRGLQLLFYSVGIGQISSEVPQNLSASRPQDRQFILSSKKLLLSDSGFYLCACKAVGPRNEQFFGPGTRLTVL.

The chain has TRBV7-3 and TRBJ2-3; D is possibly TRBD1 or TRBD2 (5 bases each). The V and J ends lost 4 bases and 7 bases respectively, with 15 bases between them. Germline CDR1 is SGHTA and CDR2 is FQGTGA. The CDR3 loop spans 14 amino acids. The CDR3 nucleotides read TGTGCCAGCAGCTCGGGACCGTCTGGTAATACGCAGTATTTT. It translates to CASSSGPSGNTQYF.

The chain recombines TRBV7-2 with TRBJ2-3; no reliable D call. Trimming shortened V by 5 bases and J by 2 bases, and 5 bases separated the two germline ends. Germline lookup yields CDR1 SGHTA and CDR2 FQGNSA. This CDR3 has 12 residues. DNA for the CDR3: TGTGCCAGCAGCCAGGCCACAGATACGCAGTATTTT. The encoded protein is CASSQATDTQYF.